The next 19 T cell receptor beta chains were all read from a single sample in a study of blood T cell repertoires in COVID-19. Some clones are missing from TCRdb's copy, which holds only in-frame ones; the method was immunoSEQ multiplex PCR. The table shows about 24,000 clones, with approximately 92% occurring only once. Sequencing input: peripheral blood. Receptors were obtained from a human donor in a cohort sampled during active COVID-19.

The V call is TRBV11-2, the J call TRBJ2-1; 12 bases map to TRBD2. The CDR3 has 18 amino acids. The germline V gene has CDR1 SGHAT and CDR2 FQNNGV. With V trimmed by 1 base and J by 3 bases, 7 bases remained unmatched. CDR3 DNA sequence: TGTGCCAGCAGCTTAGTCGAGGCTAGCGGGAGGGTCTACAATGAGCAGTTCTTC. Its translation is CASSLVEASGRVYNEQFF.

The chain has TRBV29-1 and TRBJ1-2; D unclear. Per germline, CDR1 SQVTM and CDR2 ANQGSEA. V was trimmed by 7 bases and J by 6 bases, leaving 12 bases between them. The CDR3 extends over 11 amino acids. This CDR3 is CSALRFDGYTF. The CDR3 coding sequence is TGCAGCGCCCTCCGGTTTGATGGCTACACCTTC.

The V and J genes are TRBV6-2 or TRBV6-3 and TRBJ2-3; 14 bases are a match to TRBD2. Germline-derived CDR1 and CDR2 are MNHEY and SVGEGT. V lost 6 bases and J lost 4; bases outside the gene matches: 12. The CDR3 is made up of 18 amino acids. The CDR3 region is CASSPRFGTSGRADTQYF. In DNA form, the CDR3 reads TGTGCCAGCAGCCCTCGGTTCGGGACTAGCGGGAGAGCAGATACGCAGTATTTT.

CDR3 loop: CASSLESGFLPGANVLTF. In DNA form, the CDR3 reads TGCGCCAGCAGCTTGGAGTCAGGGTTCCTGCCTGGGGCCAACGTCCTGACTTTC. This rearrangement joins TRBV5-1 to TRBJ2-6; D is possibly TRBD1 (5 bases). V shed 0 bases and J shed 2 bases, with 15 bases lying between them. This CDR3 is built from 18 residues. CDR1 is SGHRS and CDR2 is YFSETQ in the germline V gene.

The chain couples TRBV4-1 to TRBJ1-1; a weak D match, TRBD1 (5 bases). There are 16 residues in the CDR3. Germline V gene lookup returns CDR1 MGHRA and CDR2 YSYEKL. Trimming left V 2 bases short and J 2 bases short, with 15 bases between. CDR3 amino acids: CASSQPGGRLNTEAFF. As DNA, the CDR3 is TGCGCCAGCAGCCAACCCGGGGGGAGGCTCAACACTGAAGCTTTCTTT.

This chain uses TRBV11-2 with TRBJ2-3, with a possible D match to TRBD2 (5 bases). The CDR3 spans 15 residues. The V and J ends lost 5 bases and 0 bases respectively, with 12 bases between them. CDR1 is SGHAT, CDR2 FQNNGV, per germline. CDR3 residues: CASSPSGVSTDTQYF. CDR3 DNA: TGTGCCAGCAGCCCGTCCGGGGTTAGCACAGATACGCAGTATTTT.

This rearrangement joins TRBV7-3 to TRBJ1-6, with 9 bases lining up with TRBD1. Trimming removed 5 bases from V and 7 bases from J; junction bases left unmatched: 3. CDR3 size: 14 residues. CDR1 is SGHTA, CDR2 FQGTGA, per germline. The CDR3, as DNA: TGTGCCAGCAGCCGAGGACAGGGGAATTCACCCCTCCACTTT. Its protein is CASSRGQGNSPLHF.

The chain recombines TRBV28 with TRBJ2-3, with 11 bases fitting TRBD1. Germline V gene data show CDR1 as MDHEN and CDR2 as SYDVKM. The CDR3 runs to 15 residues. Trimming cost V 8 bases and J 3 bases; bases outside gene matches: 7. Written as DNA, the CDR3 is TGTGCCAGCTACCCCGGGACAGGGGGGACAGATACGCAGTATTTT. This codes for CASYPGTGGTDTQYF.

The chain combines TRBV15 with TRBJ2-5, with TRBD1 identical over 8 bases. This CDR3 comprises 15 residues. From germline, CDR1 is LNHNV and CDR2 YYDKDF (reference sequence). V shed 5 bases and J 5 bases; nucleotides not matched to a gene: 10. As DNA, the CDR3 is TGTGCCACCAGCTTTCATGGCAGGGGGCATGAGACCCAGTACTTC. It codes for CATSFHGRGHETQYF. Based on the CDR3 plus reference TRBV15 and TRBJ2-5, the full variable domain is DAMVIQNPRYQVTQFGKPVTLSCSQTLNHNVMYWYQQKSSQAPKLLFHYYDKDFNNEADTPDNFQSRRPNTSFCFLDIRSPGLGDTAMYLCATSFHGRGHETQYFGPGTRLLVL.

The chain uses TRBV5-1 and TRBJ1-1; D gene unclear. CDR3 length equals 14 residues. Germline V gives CDR1 SGHRS, CDR2 YFSETQ. V gave up 0 bases and J gave up 5 bases, with 11 bases separating them. CDR3 sequence (DNA): TGCGCCAGCAGCTTGGTTGGGAGACAAACTGAAGCTTTCTTT. Its protein is CASSLVGRQTEAFF. The variable domain in full, completed from reference TRBV5-1 and TRBJ1-1, reads KAGVTQTPRYLIKTRGQQVTLSCSPISGHRSVSWYQQTPGQGLQFLFEYFSETQRNKGNFPGRFSGRQFSNSRSEMNVSTLELGDSALYLCASSLVGRQTEAFFGQGTRLTVV.

This clone appeared a few times. This chain uses TRBV7-2 with TRBJ2-5; a weak D match, TRBD2 (7 bases). CDR3 length: 15 residues. V shed 5 bases and J shed 4 bases, with 17 bases lying between them. CDR1 and CDR2 from the germline V gene are SGHTA and FQGNSA. The CDR3 coding sequence is TGTGCCAGCAGCGTAAAGGGAGGGGGAGGAGAGACCCAGTACTTC. This codes for CASSVKGGGGETQYF.

The J gene is TRBJ2-3, the V gene TRBV14; D perhaps matches TRBD1 (5 bases). The CDR3 sequence is 15 residues long. In germline, CDR1 is SGHDN, CDR2 FVKESK. Trimming shortened V by 4 bases and J by 2 bases, and 13 bases separated the two germline ends. For the CDR3, the DNA is TGTGCCAGCAGCCCCCTAGGGGTTGTCACAGATACGCAGTATTTT. Its protein is CASSPLGVVTDTQYF. Based on the CDR3 plus reference TRBV14 and TRBJ2-3, the full variable domain is EAGVTQFPSHSVIEKGQTVTLRCDPISGHDNLYWYRRVMGKEIKFLLHFVKESKQDESGMPNNRFLAERTGGTYSTLKVQPAELEDSGVYFCASSPLGVVTDTQYFGPGTRLTVL.

This rearrangement joins TRBV5-1 to TRBJ2-1; TRBD2 matches 16 bases. The CDR3 spans 18 residues. Losses at the gene ends were 2 bases for V and 7 bases for J; bases not matched to a gene: 9. The germline V gene has CDR1 SGHRS and CDR2 YFSETQ. For the CDR3, the DNA is TGCGCCAGCAGCTTCCCCGGGACTAGCGGGGGGGGTTGGAATGAGCAGTTCTTC. It is translated as CASSFPGTSGGGWNEQFF.

The chain joins TRBV27 to TRBJ1-1, with TRBD1 as a possible D gene (6 bases). Germline V gene data show CDR1 as MNHEY and CDR2 as SMNVEV (reference sequence). With 7 bases removed from V and 3 bases from J, the gap between germline ends came to 21 bases. This CDR3 spans 16 amino acids. CDR3 DNA sequence: TGTGCCAGCACAACCGCTAAACAGGGCAGGGACACTGAAGCTTTCTTT. It encodes CASTTAKQGRDTEAFF.

Concerning this clone: Other DNA sequences in this sample translate to the same CDR3. The genes are TRBV5-1 and TRBJ1-1, with TRBD1 matching 7 bases. Trimming at V came to 2 bases and at J to 0 bases, leaving 7 bases not matched to a gene. The V gene's germline CDR1 is SGHRS and CDR2 YFSETQ. The CDR3 has 16 amino acids. For the CDR3, the DNA is TGCGCCAGCAGCTTACAACCAGGGGGATTGAACACTGAAGCTTTCTTT. Translated, it gives CASSLQPGGLNTEAFF.

This chain links TRBV5-1 with TRBJ2-7; 7 bases map to TRBD2. J lost 5 bases, V lost 7 bases, and 15 bases had no gene match. The CDR3 has 15 amino acids. From germline, CDR1 is SGHRS and CDR2 YFSETQ. The CDR3 protein is CASERGGGESNEQYF. The CDR3 DNA reads TGCGCCAGCGAGCGCGGGGGAGGGGAGTCCAACGAGCAGTACTTC.

The V call is TRBV6-5, the J call TRBJ1-3; no clear D. CDR3 length: 15 amino acids. Germline V gene lookup returns CDR1 MNHEY and CDR2 SVGAGI. Between the trimmed V and J ends, which lost 0 bases and 0 bases, there was a span of 6 bases. In DNA, the CDR3 is TGTGCCAGCAGTTACTCATGGAGCTCTGGAAACACCATATATTTT. It is translated as CASSYSWSSGNTIYF.

V usage is TRBV14 and J usage is TRBJ1-1; D is perhaps TRBD1 (5 bases). V was pared by 4 bases and J by 5 bases, with 11 bases between. CDR1 SGHDN and CDR2 FVKESK come from the germline V gene. The CDR3 sequence is 13 residues long. The CDR3 DNA is TGTGCCAGCAGCCGCCAGGGAGGGACTGAAGCTTTCTTT. Its translation is CASSRQGGTEAFF.

V usage is TRBV6-1 and J usage is TRBJ1-2, with unresolved D. CDR1 and CDR2 from the germline V gene are MNHNS and SASEGT. V shed 3 bases and J shed 7 bases, with 9 bases lying between them. The CDR3 spans 12 residues. The CDR3 here is CASSDSTSGYTF. In nucleotides, the CDR3 is TGTGCCAGCAGTGACAGTACTAGTGGCTACACCTTC.